This T cell receptor (beta chain) was documented in a study of shared clonotypes between healthy human individuals. This clone has just one count. All of the donors resided in Nashville, Tennessee, and each was a Caucasian adult. Around 32,000 T cell genomes, or about 190 ng DNA, went into the sorted-subset replicate PCRs. Some clones are missing from TCRdb's copy, which holds only in-frame ones; the method was immunoSEQ multiplex PCR. In the table there are some 1.4 million clones, roughly 95% of which are singletons. There are 18 residues in the CDR3. V shed 5 bases, J shed 4 bases, and the junction held 18 bases outside the gene matches. Germline V CDR1 and CDR2: MDHEN, SYDVKM.

Material for sequencing was naive CD4+ T cells sorted from blood. Documented subset: CD45RA+ positively selected. The receptor comes from a man in his thirties or forties in good health. The V and J genes are TRBV28 and TRBJ2-7, with 9 bases matching TRBD2. This CDR3 is CASSLEILAGDPFYEQYF. The CDR3 nucleotides are TGTGCCAGCAGTCTAGAAATATTAGCGGGAGATCCTTTTTACGAGCAGTACTTC.